These 16 T cell receptor beta chains share one sample of origin, sequenced in a study of OX40 agonist ivuxolimab in advanced cancers. Using immunoSEQ multiplex PCR, the repertoire was profiled, and TCRdb retains in-frame clones only, with some absent. The sample contains about 62,000 clones, about 88% of which appear only once. The specimen comprised CD4+ or CD8+ T cells sorted from blood, sampled in a trial of the OX40 agonist ivuxolimab. The receptors originated from an adult with an advanced solid tumor such as melanoma, head and neck, liver or kidney cancer.

The chain is built from TRBV11-2 and TRBJ2-2; D could derive from TRBD1 or TRBD2 (6 bases each). The V end lost 5 bases, the J end lost 5 bases, and 18 bases lay between the germline ends. The V gene's germline CDR1 is SGHAT and CDR2 FQNNGV. The CDR3 loop spans 16 amino acids. CDR3 nucleotides: TGTGCCAGCAGCCCCAGGTGGGGGGCTGGGACCGGGGAGCTGTTTTTT. It encodes CASSPRWGAGTGELFF.

The V gene is TRBV9, the J gene TRBJ2-1, with 10 positions matching TRBD2. The V gene's germline CDR1 is SGDLS and CDR2 YYNGEE. Trimming cost V 0 bases and J 6 bases; bases outside gene matches: 9. The CDR3 loop spans 17 amino acids. The CDR3 region is CASSVGVAGGTGNEQFF. As DNA, the CDR3 is TGTGCCAGCAGCGTAGGGGTAGCGGGAGGAACGGGCAATGAGCAGTTCTTC.

The chain is built from TRBV5-6 and TRBJ1-2; 7 positions match TRBD1. CDR1 and CDR2 from the germline V gene are SGHDT and YYEEEE. This CDR3 is 13 amino acids long. The ends lost 5 bases at V and 7 bases at J; junction bases unmatched: 8. For the CDR3, the DNA is TGTGCCAGCAGACTACAGGGGCTGGTTGGCTACACCTTC. It codes for CASRLQGLVGYTF.

This chain connects TRBV5-1 to TRBJ2-3, with TRBD2 matching over 7 bases. The length of the CDR3 is 15 residues. V shed 0 bases, J shed 2 bases, and the junction held 3 bases outside the gene matches. The germline gives CDR1 SGHRS, CDR2 YFSETQ. CDR3 DNA sequence: TGCGCCAGCAGCTTGGCGGGAGGAACCACAGATACGCAGTATTTT. Translating it yields CASSLAGGTTDTQYF.

This clone was detected only a few times. This rearrangement joins TRBV7-2 to TRBJ2-7; a possible D gene is TRBD2 (6 bases). This CDR3 region has 11 residues. Trimming cost V 11 bases and J 6 bases, with 14 bases left between them. Germline lookup yields CDR1 SGHTA and CDR2 FQGNSA. The CDR3 loop is CASGVLAEQYF. Here the CDR3 DNA reads TGTGCCTCGGGGGTCTTGGCCGAGCAGTACTTC.

This rearrangement joins TRBV28 to TRBJ1-5, with D unresolved. The CDR3 spans 12 residues. Looked up from germline, CDR1 is MDHEN and CDR2 is SYDVKM. The ends were cut back, 5 bases at V and 11 bases at J, with 13 bases in the middle. CDR3 sequence (DNA): TGTGCCAGCAGTCTAACCCTTTCGGCCCAGCATTTT. Protein sequence: CASSLTLSAQHF.

The genes are TRBV5-4 and TRBJ2-7; no reliable D call. Germline CDR1 reads SGHNT; CDR2 reads YYREEE (reference sequence). Trimming cost V 2 bases and J 0 bases, with 15 bases left between them. This CDR3 spans 16 amino acids. The CDR3 protein is CASSLQSAVSSYEQYF. As DNA, the CDR3 is TGTGCCAGCAGCTTACAGTCGGCGGTGAGCTCCTACGAGCAGTACTTC.

As regards this clone: An end of the junction differs from the germline gene, which may be a read error. The J gene is TRBJ2-3, the V gene TRBV6-5; no firm D call. This CDR3 spans 15 amino acids. CDR1 MNHEY and CDR2 SVGAGI come from the germline V gene. The CDR3 protein is CASSHSSVEENTQYF. CDR3 nucleotides: TGTGCCAGCAGTCACTCGTCGGTCGAAGAGAATACGCAGTATTTT.

The rearrangement joins TRBV28 to TRBJ2-3, with TRBD1 matching over 7 bases. Germline assignment: CDR1 MDHEN and CDR2 SYDVKM. The CDR3 length is 13 residues. V dropped 6 bases and J dropped 8; count of bases not matched to a gene: 8. CDR3 DNA sequence: TGTGCCAGCAGAAATACAGGGGACCTTACGCAGTATTTT. Protein: CASRNTGDLTQYF.

The gene calls are TRBV29-1 and TRBJ2-2, with 14 bases that match TRBD2. Germline-derived CDR1 and CDR2 are SQVTM and ANQGSEA. This CDR3 has 16 residues. The V gene end was trimmed by 7 bases and the J gene end by 6 bases; junction bases not matched to a gene: 10. The CDR3 DNA reads TGCAGCGCCCTAGGGACTAGCGGGAGATTGGCCGGGGAGCTGTTTTTT. Translating it yields CSALGTSGRLAGELFF.

The chain is built from TRBV7-2 and TRBJ2-7, with 9 bases matching TRBD1. This CDR3 contains 15 residues. Germline CDR1 is SGHTA and CDR2 is FQGNSA. The junction had 8 bases not matched to a gene; V was cut back by 5 bases and J by 3 bases. Written as DNA, the CDR3 is TGTGCCAGCAGCCGAGCCGGGACAGGGTACTACGAGCAGTACTTC. Its translation: CASSRAGTGYYEQYF.

The chain couples TRBV19 to TRBJ1-6, with 7 bases that match TRBD1. CDR3 length: 14 residues. Germline CDR1 is LNHDA and CDR2 is SQIVND (reference sequence). With V trimmed by 5 bases and J by 7 bases, 5 bases remained unmatched. CDR3 coding DNA: TGTGCCAGTAGTCCCAGGGACAGAAATTCACCCCTCCACTTT. It encodes CASSPRDRNSPLHF.

V usage is TRBV7-2 and J usage is TRBJ1-5; TRBD1 is a possible D gene (5 bases). CDR3 length equals 15 residues. In germline, CDR1 is SGHTA, CDR2 FQGNSA. Trimming left V 3 bases short and J 5 bases short, with 14 bases between. CDR3: CASSLGRAGDQPQHF. In nucleotides, the CDR3 is TGTGCCAGCAGCTTGGGCAGGGCGGGGGATCAGCCCCAGCATTTT.

The chain combines TRBV20-1 with TRBJ1-2; D gene ambiguous. Trimming took off 4 bases at V and 14 bases at J, with 17 bases between the two ends. Germline V gene lookup returns CDR1 DFQATT and CDR2 SNEGSKA (reference sequence). The CDR3 contains 11 residues. Here the CDR3 reads CSAKGGGGVTF. The CDR3 DNA reads as TGCAGTGCTAAGGGAGGCGGTGGAGTAACCTTC.

This clone was counted a single time. The chain uses TRBV6-6 and TRBJ1-1, with D hard to call. The CDR3 is 14 amino acids. CDR1 and CDR2 from the germline V gene are MNHNY and SVGAGI (reference sequence). The germline V and J ends were trimmed by 0 bases and 1 base, with 6 bases remaining between them. CDR3: CASSYSLGNTEAFF. The CDR3 DNA sequence: TGTGCCAGCAGTTACTCGTTGGGGAACACTGAAGCTTTCTTT.

This clone was seen a few times. The rearrangement uses TRBV7-8 and TRBJ1-3; D is unresolved. V shed 6 bases and J shed 4 bases, with 16 bases lying between them. The CDR3 sequence is 15 residues long. The germline CDR1 and CDR2 sequences are SGHVS and FQNEAQ. The CDR3 sequence: CASSHRRLQGNTIYF. The CDR3 nucleotides are TGTGCCAGCAGTCATCGTCGGTTACAAGGAAACACCATATATTTT.